This entry concerns a single TCR beta chain. Its specificity is not known. Germline CDR1 and CDR2: MNHEY and SVGEGT. V lost 2 bases and J 6 bases, leaving 17 bases between the germline ends. CDR3 length: 15 amino acids. This specimen belongs to a study of T-cell memory formation after mild COVID-19. Across the whole study: Largely, the TCR clusters proved donor specific.

5'RACE primed from the constant segment yielded TCR alpha and TCR beta cDNA libraries bearing sample barcodes and UMIs. TCRdb reprocessed the 5' RACE reads via MiXCR and lists one record per CDR3 protein. Among over 120,000 distinct CDR3 sequences listed, about 19% were seen once. Whole-study findings and limits: The appearance of some responding clones in pre-infection memory suggested that cross-reactive memory joined. Clones that shrank (day 15 to 85) were balanced CD4/CD8, whereas later expanders leaned CD4+.

This TCR derives from an adult woman who had mild COVID-19 (a few samples of this study predate the infection). Cell type and time point are not known. Sequencing was done on a sample of PBMCs or a T cell subset sorted from them (not recorded which). The chain uses TRBV6-2 or TRBV6-3 and TRBJ2-7; the D call may be TRBD1 or TRBD2 (5 bases each). CDR3 amino acids: CASSYAGTVPGEQYF. CDR3 in DNA: TGTGCCAGCAGTTACGCCGGGACGGTGCCAGGCGAGCAGTACTTC.